Detailed here is one TCR beta chain. No cognate antigen has been identified for it. Per-base qualities were not stored, and no clone one base away is much larger. These data belong to a study of cytomegalovirus exposure and HLA in healthy donors (dated by TCRdb to 2015 to 2018). Regarding the study in general: According to a later analysis, one platform produced both the roughly 130 validation repertoires and the 670 or so repertoires of the first cohort. Along with the roughly 700-subject first cohort, a separate validation cohort of over 90 different subjects was used. The study combined high-throughput TCR immunosequencing, statistical association of individual TCRs with disease status, and machine learning to predict cytomegalovirus infection status. The study was designed to test whether signatures of past pathogen exposure could be identified by cataloging public T cell receptors. Points the paper makes about the study in general: The validation cohort had no HLA typing available for a later analysis, so co-occurrence within that cohort was assessed over all 120 or so repertoires. The classifier was reported to diagnose cytomegalovirus status with high specificity and sensitivity in both the original cohort and the validation cohort. A total of 150 to 200 TCR beta chains were listed by the study as associated with cytomegalovirus. The authors suggested that the approach could potentially be extended to other disease states and immunological phenotypes. Most TCR sequences were observed very rarely across donors, whereas some public TCRs were present in many individuals. Three of the identified cytomegalovirus-associated TCR beta chains were confirmed in vitro to be specific for cytomegalovirus antigens. A later analysis found that TCRs clustered in the first cohort also tended to co-occur in the roughly 120 validation repertoires, with approximately 95% of cluster scores above 0.

Separate from the approximately 670-subject first cohort, the validation cohort of about 130 subjects was the group to which the donors belonged. The germline V gene sets CDR1 to SNHLY and CDR2 to FYNNEI. The V end gives up 7 bases and the J end 1 base, leaving 14 bases in the junction not matched to a gene. Inclusive of the bounding cysteine and phenylalanine, the CDR3 is 19 residues long. Solely the CDR3 DNA is kept, with 57 bases framed from the first base. To prepare the library, the immunoSEQ multiplex PCR assay was applied. In the original analysis: A statistical classification framework was developed to diagnose cytomegalovirus status using the catalog of TCR beta chain sequences. Drawn from immuneACCESS, this table holds only the in-frame rearrangements with V and J called that TCRdb kept. Clones are partly lost; checked studies trace under half to an unresolved V gene and leave the rest unexplained. V and J calls and clone size are given by that table; D and trimming were obtained from the DNA. The sample table shows under 200,000 clones, and roughly 89% are seen once. Together, the top ten hold approximately 10% of the sample.

Sequencing was carried out using PBMCs. The sequence was collected from a young woman in good health and CMV-seropositive. The chain is assembled from TRBV2 and TRBJ1-5; 12 bases in the middle match TRBD1. CDR3 reads: CASTGFGTGGVGSNQPQHF. The DNA reads as follows: TGTGCCAGCACTGGGTTTGGGACAGGGGGCGTCGGAAGCAATCAGCCCCAGCATTTT. The full variable domain, completed from the reference TRBV2 and TRBJ1-5 proteins outside the CDR3, reads EPEVTQTPSHQVTQMGQEVILRCVPISNHLYFYWYRQILGQKVEFLVSFYNNEISEKSEIFDDQFSVERPDGSNFTLKIRSTKLEDSAMYFCASTGFGTGGVGSNQPQHFGDGTRLSIL.